This is a list of T cell receptor beta chains from one sample in a study of beta chain features in type 1 diabetes. Measured with immunoSEQ multiplex PCR; TCRdb has only the in-frame clones, and not every one. The data hold 810,000 or so clones, with 15% to 20% observed a single time. Sequencing used naive CD4+ T cells from blood. The receptor source for this set is a young woman in good health. Each CDR3 is given with its conserved first and last residue. The order of the fields is J gene, clone size, V gene, D gene, CDR3 protein, CDR3 DNA. D genes are given only for firm matches. Size tells how often a clone was seen (once, few, many) or the class of an expanded clone, and some rows leave it out.

TRBJ1-2	NA	TRBV6-1	TRBD1	CASSVRPGQGTSSNYGYTF	TGTGCCAGCAGTGTCCGACCGGGACAGGGGACTTCTTCTAACTATGGCTACACCTTC
TRBJ2-7	NA	TRBV29-1	NA	CSVERLNSYEQYF	TGCAGCGTTGAAAGGCTGAACTCCTACGAGCAGTACTTC
TRBJ1-1	NA	TRBV19	NA	CASSIGRAASPRTEAFF	TGTGCCAGTAGTATCGGTAGAGCCGCGTCCCCACGCACTGAAGCTTTCTTT
TRBJ2-2	few	TRBV19	TRBD2	CASSRVGGPGLESTGELFF	TGTGCCAGTAGCCGGGTCGGGGGCCCGGGACTAGAGAGTACCGGGGAGCTGTTTTTT
TRBJ1-5	few	TRBV4-3	NA	CASSQDSGSGQPQHF	TGCGCCAGCAGCCAAGATTCAGGGTCGGGTCAGCCCCAGCATTTT
TRBJ2-7	NA	TRBV10-3	NA	CAISEQVGLTNEQYF	TGTGCCATCAGTGAGCAGGTGGGCCTCACTAACGAGCAGTACTTC
TRBJ2-7	few	TRBV4-3	TRBD2	CASSRTSGNEQYF	TGCGCCAGCAGCCGGACTAGCGGAAACGAGCAGTACTTC
TRBJ2-7	few	TRBV6-6	TRBD1	CASSDSGTDYEQYF	TGTGCCAGCAGTGATTCCGGGACAGATTACGAGCAGTACTTC
TRBJ2-5	few	TRBV11-2	TRBD2	CASSYRLAGAGEETQYF	TGTGCCAGCAGCTACCGACTAGCGGGAGCGGGGGAAGAGACCCAGTACTTC
TRBJ2-7	NA	TRBV4-2	NA	CASSQESVGGFEQYF	TGTGCCAGCAGCCAAGAATCGGTTGGCGGGTTCGAGCAGTACTTC
TRBJ2-7	few	TRBV20-1	NA	CSASQIGEQYF	TGCAGTGCTAGCCAGATCGGGGAGCAGTACTTC
TRBJ2-7	NA	TRBV10-3	NA	CAISEGGGQWTGLSREYF	TGTGCCATCAGTGAGGGGGGAGGGCAATGGACAGGGCTGAGCCGAGAGTACTTC
TRBJ2-1	few	TRBV5-1	NA	CASSLGSSYNEQFF	TGCGCCAGCAGCTTGGGAAGCTCCTACAATGAGCAGTTCTTC
TRBJ1-5	few	TRBV18	NA	CASSQGTNQPQHF	TGTGCCAGCTCACAGGGGACTAATCAGCCCCAGCATTTT
TRBJ2-3	NA	TRBV7-2	NA	CASSPSLSTDTQYF	TGTGCCAGCAGCCCTAGTCTAAGCACAGATACGCAGTATTTT
TRBJ2-3	NA	TRBV7-9	NA	CASSPGNSASTDTQYF	TGTGCCAGCAGCCCCGGTAATAGCGCTAGCACAGATACGCAGTATTTT
TRBJ1-2	few	TRBV7-2	NA	CASSPLRETGYTF	TGTGCCAGCAGCCCCCTGCGGGAGACTGGCTACACCTTC
TRBJ2-1	few	TRBV7-9	TRBD2	CASSPSFSSGRVYEQFF	TGTGCCAGCAGCCCCAGCTTTTCTAGCGGGAGGGTCTATGAGCAGTTCTTC
TRBJ2-1	few	TRBV19	TRBD2	CASSILAGGLGGEQFF	TGTGCCAGTAGTATCCTAGCGGGAGGACTGGGGGGTGAGCAGTTCTTC
TRBJ2-2	NA	TRBV14	NA	CASSQNFGTGELFF	TGTGCCAGCAGCCAAAATTTCGGCACCGGGGAGCTGTTTTTT
TRBJ1-2	NA	TRBV18	NA	CASSPKRDNYGYTF	TGTGCCAGCTCACCAAAGAGGGATAACTATGGCTACACCTTC
TRBJ2-5	few	TRBV6-5	NA	CASSYARGVETQYF	TGTGCCAGCAGTTACGCTCGGGGCGTAGAGACCCAGTACTTC
TRBJ2-5	NA	TRBV2	TRBD1	CASSLRRGETQYF	TGTGCCAGCAGTCTTCGCAGGGGGGAGACCCAGTACTTC
TRBJ2-7	NA	TRBV7-9	TRBD2	CASSLLAGGPYEQYF	TGTGCCAGCAGCCTCCTAGCGGGAGGGCCTTACGAGCAGTACTTC
TRBJ1-3	few	TRBV14	NA	CASSQYGVSGNTIYF	TGTGCCAGCAGCCAATATGGGGTATCTGGAAACACCATATATTTT
TRBJ2-7	once	TRBV28	NA	CASSFVVGGDTSYEQYF	TGTGCCAGCAGTTTTGTTGTTGGGGGGGACACCTCCTACGAGCAGTACTTC
TRBJ2-1	few	TRBV7-2	TRBD2	CASSFLLAGFSYNEQFF	TGTGCCAGCAGCTTCCTTCTAGCGGGGTTCTCCTACAATGAGCAGTTCTTC
TRBJ1-2	few	TRBV28	NA	CASSLPGVNYGYTF	TGTGCCAGCAGTTTACCGGGGGTCAACTATGGCTACACCTTC
TRBJ2-2	NA	TRBV7-2	TRBD1	CASRTGATGELFF	TGTGCCAGCCGGACAGGGGCCACCGGGGAGCTGTTTTTT
TRBJ2-5	NA	TRBV19	TRBD2	CASSARTSGYQETQYF	TGTGCCAGTAGTGCAAGGACTAGCGGGTACCAAGAGACCCAGTACTTC
TRBJ2-1	few	TRBV10-3	TRBD2	CAISELGTSGRARNNEQFF	TGTGCCATCAGTGAACTCGGGACTAGCGGGAGGGCCCGAAACAATGAGCAGTTCTTC
TRBJ2-7	NA	TRBV11-2	TRBD1	CASSLGPPGQGGEQYF	TGTGCCAGCAGCTTAGGGCCCCCGGGACAGGGGGGCGAGCAGTACTTC
TRBJ2-5	NA	TRBV7-2	TRBD1	CASSSSIGTGQETQYF	TGTGCCAGCAGCTCGTCAATCGGGACAGGCCAAGAGACCCAGTACTTC
TRBJ1-4	NA	TRBV6-5	TRBD1	CASSPKTGTNEKLFF	TGTGCCAGCAGCCCTAAGACAGGGACTAATGAAAAACTGTTTTTT
TRBJ2-2	few	TRBV19	TRBD1	CASSTAQGAGELFF	TGTGCCAGTAGTACAGCTCAGGGGGCCGGGGAGCTGTTTTTT
TRBJ2-1	NA	TRBV27	NA	CASSLSDSSYNEQFF	TGTGCCAGCAGTTTGTCAGATAGCTCCTACAATGAGCAGTTCTTC
TRBJ2-6	few	TRBV11-2	NA	CASSSPWANVLTF	TGTGCCAGCAGCTCCCCCTGGGCCAACGTCCTGACTTTC
TRBJ2-1	few	TRBV29-1	NA	CSVEDRRIFWRAEDSYNEQFF	TGCAGCGTTGAAGATCGACGTATCTTTTGGAGAGCGGAAGACTCCTACAATGAGCAGTTCTTC
TRBJ2-7	few	TRBV7-2	NA	CASSLAYRDYEQYF	TGTGCCAGCAGCTTAGCTTACAGGGACTACGAGCAGTACTTC
TRBJ1-1	NA	TRBV4-2	NA	CASSQEIQGRAFF	TGTGCCAGCAGCCAAGAGATCCAGGGAAGAGCTTTCTTT
TRBJ2-5	few	TRBV5-1	NA	CASSLGQSRETQYF	TGCGCCAGCAGCTTAGGACAGAGCCGTGAGACCCAGTACTTC
TRBJ1-1	few	TRBV4-2	NA	CASGRVEFLTEAFF	TGTGCCAGCGGCCGGGTGGAGTTCCTCACTGAAGCTTTCTTT
TRBJ1-1	NA	TRBV27	NA	CASSPGAYTEAFF	TGTGCCAGCTCCCCCGGGGCGTACACTGAAGCTTTCTTT
TRBJ2-7	NA	TRBV7-3	TRBD1	CASSLGTGLTYEQYF	TGTGCCAGCAGCTTAGGGACAGGGCTCACCTACGAGCAGTACTTC
TRBJ1-1	NA	TRBV5-7	NA	CASSLAGSYTEAFF	TGTGCCAGCAGCTTGGCAGGGAGTTACACTGAAGCTTTCTTT
TRBJ1-4	NA	TRBV29-1	NA	CSANGGATNEKLFF	TGCAGCGCCAACGGGGGTGCAACTAATGAAAAACTGTTTTTT
TRBJ2-1	few	TRBV4-3	NA	CASSQVVQDEQFF	TGCGCCAGCAGCCAAGTGGTACAGGATGAGCAGTTCTTC
TRBJ1-3	NA	TRBV14	NA	CASSQDMGSGRSIYF	TGTGCCAGCAGCCAAGATATGGGCTCCGGTCGCTCCATATATTTT
TRBJ1-1	NA	TRBV27	NA	CASSLYGARGTEAFF	TGTGCCAGCAGTTTATATGGGGCGAGGGGCACTGAAGCTTTCTTT
TRBJ2-7	few	TRBV7-2	NA	CASSRRSGAGSNEQYF	TGTGCCAGCAGCCGCCGGAGCGGTGCGGGATCTAACGAGCAGTACTTC
TRBJ2-5	few	TRBV6-1	TRBD2	CASSEKGTSDRETQYF	TGTGCCAGCAGTGAAAAAGGGACTAGCGATAGGGAGACCCAGTACTTC
TRBJ2-7	few	TRBV18	NA	CASSRRTEGIDEQYF	TGTGCCAGCTCACGGCGGACCGAGGGGATCGACGAGCAGTACTTC
TRBJ1-5	NA	TRBV2	TRBD1	CASRETGAGQPQHF	TGTGCCAGCAGGGAGACAGGGGCGGGTCAGCCCCAGCATTTT
TRBJ2-3	few	TRBV7-9	TRBD2	CASTSWEGRADTQYF	TGTGCCAGCACCTCATGGGAGGGTCGGGCAGATACGCAGTATTTT
TRBJ2-1	few	TRBV7-8	TRBD2	CASSRGTSGDYNEQFF	TGTGCCAGCAGCCGAGGGACTAGCGGGGACTACAATGAGCAGTTCTTC
TRBJ2-2	NA	TRBV11-2	TRBD2	CASSRRGTSGELFF	TGTGCCAGCAGCCGCCGAGGGACTAGCGGGGAGCTGTTTTTT
TRBJ2-5	NA	TRBV7-3	TRBD2	CASSSREGETQYF	TGTGCCAGCAGCTCGCGGGAGGGAGAGACCCAGTACTTC
TRBJ2-7	few	TRBV5-1	NA	CASSLGGGEQYF	TGCGCCAGCAGCTTGGGTGGAGGCGAGCAGTACTTC
TRBJ2-5	few	TRBV7-2	TRBD2	CASSLAPLLAGGPAETQYF	TGTGCCAGCAGCTTAGCGCCCCTACTAGCGGGAGGGCCGGCGGAGACCCAGTACTTC